This paragraph covers one T cell receptor beta chain sequence. What it binds is unknown. Data came from immunoSEQ multiplex PCR; TCRdb stores just in-frame clones and leaves some out. This table holds 12,000 or so clones, 75% to 85% found once. Trimming took off 5 bases at V and 6 bases at J, with 11 bases between the two ends. Per the germline V gene, CDR1 is GTSNPN and CDR2 is SVGIG (reference sequence). The CDR3 is made up of 11 amino acids. The data derive from a study of T cell repertoires in ileal Crohn's disease. Study summary: About half of patients got postoperative therapy: about ten thiopurines, roughly 19 anti-TNF.

Regarding the study as a whole: The median delay to postoperative endoscopy was under nine months.

Documented time point: neoterminal ileum biopsy at postoperative endoscopy, about 6 months after surgery. Adults with ileal or ileocolonic Crohn's disease and an indication for resection were eligible. The TCR originated in an adult with Crohn's disease. V gene TRBV30 combines with J gene TRBJ2-7, with a possible D match to TRBD1 (5 bases). Material for sequencing was ileal tissue. The CDR3 protein is CAWARVFEQYF. The CDR3 bases are TGTGCCTGGGCCAGGGTTTTCGAGCAGTACTTC.